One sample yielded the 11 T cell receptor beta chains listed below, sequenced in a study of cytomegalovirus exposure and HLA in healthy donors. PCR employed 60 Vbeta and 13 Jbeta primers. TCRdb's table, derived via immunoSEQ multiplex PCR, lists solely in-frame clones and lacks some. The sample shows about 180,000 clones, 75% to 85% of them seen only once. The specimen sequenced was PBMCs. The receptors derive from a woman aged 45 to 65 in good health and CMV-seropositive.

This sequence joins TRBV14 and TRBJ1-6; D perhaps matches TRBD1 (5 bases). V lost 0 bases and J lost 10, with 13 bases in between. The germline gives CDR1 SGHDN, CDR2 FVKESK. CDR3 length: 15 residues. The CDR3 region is CASSQDEAGISPLHF. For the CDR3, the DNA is TGTGCCAGCAGCCAAGATGAGGCAGGGATATCACCCCTCCACTTT.

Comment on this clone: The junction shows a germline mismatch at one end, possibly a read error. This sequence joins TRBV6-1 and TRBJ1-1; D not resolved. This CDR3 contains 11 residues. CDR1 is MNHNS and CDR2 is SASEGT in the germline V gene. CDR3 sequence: CASSEGVANHF. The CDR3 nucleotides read TGTGCCAGCAGTGAAGGCGTAGCGAACCACTTT.

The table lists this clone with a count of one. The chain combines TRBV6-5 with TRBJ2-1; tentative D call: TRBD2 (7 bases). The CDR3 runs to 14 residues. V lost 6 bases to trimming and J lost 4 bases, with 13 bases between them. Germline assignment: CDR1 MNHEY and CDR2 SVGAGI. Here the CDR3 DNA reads TGTGCCAGCAGACCGGGGAGGGGGTACAATGAGCAGTTCTTC. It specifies CASRPGRGYNEQFF.

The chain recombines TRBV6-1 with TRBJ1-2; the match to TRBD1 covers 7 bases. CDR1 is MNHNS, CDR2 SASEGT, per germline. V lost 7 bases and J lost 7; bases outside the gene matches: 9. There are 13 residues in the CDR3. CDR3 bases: TGTGCCAGCAATGACAGGGCGATCTCTGGCTACACCTTC. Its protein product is CASNDRAISGYTF.

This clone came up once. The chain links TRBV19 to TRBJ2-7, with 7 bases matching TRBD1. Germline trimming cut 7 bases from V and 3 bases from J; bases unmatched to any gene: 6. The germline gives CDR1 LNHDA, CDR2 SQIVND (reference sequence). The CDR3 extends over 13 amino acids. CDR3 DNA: TGTGCCAGTAACACGACAGGGAACTACGAGCAGTACTTC. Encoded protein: CASNTTGNYEQYF.

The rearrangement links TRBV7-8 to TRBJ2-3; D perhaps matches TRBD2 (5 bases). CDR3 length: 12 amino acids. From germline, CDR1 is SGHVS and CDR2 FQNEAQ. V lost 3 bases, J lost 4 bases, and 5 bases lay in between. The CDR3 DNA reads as TGTGCCAGCAGCTTTAGCGCAGATACGCAGTATTTT. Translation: CASSFSADTQYF.

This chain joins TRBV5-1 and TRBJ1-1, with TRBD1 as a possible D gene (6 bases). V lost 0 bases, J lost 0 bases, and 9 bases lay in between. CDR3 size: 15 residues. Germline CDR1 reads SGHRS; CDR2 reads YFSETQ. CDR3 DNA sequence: TGCGCCAGCAGCTTGGATACAGGGATGAACACTGAAGCTTTCTTT. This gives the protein CASSLDTGMNTEAFF.

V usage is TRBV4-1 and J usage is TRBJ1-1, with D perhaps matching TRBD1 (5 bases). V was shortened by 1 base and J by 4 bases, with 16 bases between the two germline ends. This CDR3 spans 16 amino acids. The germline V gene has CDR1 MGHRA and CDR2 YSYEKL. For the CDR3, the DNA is TGCGCCAGCAGCCAAGGTGGAGGGCCGAGGGGCACTGAAGCTTTCTTT. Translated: CASSQGGGPRGTEAFF.

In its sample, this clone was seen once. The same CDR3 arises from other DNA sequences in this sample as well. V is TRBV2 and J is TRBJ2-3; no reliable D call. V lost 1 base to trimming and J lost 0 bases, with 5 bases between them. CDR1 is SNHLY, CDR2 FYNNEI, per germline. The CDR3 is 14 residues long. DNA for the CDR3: TGTGCCAGCAGTGAAGGACTGAGCACAGATACGCAGTATTTT. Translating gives CASSEGLSTDTQYF.

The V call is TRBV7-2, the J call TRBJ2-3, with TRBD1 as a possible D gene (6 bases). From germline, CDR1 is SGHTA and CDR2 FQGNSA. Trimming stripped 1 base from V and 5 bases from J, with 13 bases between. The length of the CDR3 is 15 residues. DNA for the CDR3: TGTGCCAGCAGCTTAGTGCTGGGGGCAGGAGATACGCAGTATTTT. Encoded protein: CASSLVLGAGDTQYF.

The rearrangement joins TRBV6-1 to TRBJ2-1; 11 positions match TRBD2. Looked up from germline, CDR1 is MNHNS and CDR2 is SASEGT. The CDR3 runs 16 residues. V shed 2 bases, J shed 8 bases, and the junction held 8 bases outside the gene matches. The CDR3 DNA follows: TGTGCCAGCAGTGAATGGGTAGCGGGGGGGTTGCATGAGCAGTTCTTC. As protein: CASSEWVAGGLHEQFF.